These T cell receptor beta chains were read from a single sample in a study of OX40 agonist ivuxolimab in advanced cancers. Profiled with immunoSEQ multiplex PCR; TCRdb holds only in-frame clones, not every one. The sample lists 60,000 to 75,000 clones, 70% to 90% occurring once. The sample consisted of CD4+ or CD8+ T cells sorted from blood, taken in a trial of the OX40 agonist ivuxolimab. The receptors shown here come from an adult with an advanced solid tumor such as melanoma, head and neck, liver or kidney cancer. CDR3s include the opening cysteine and the closing phenylalanine or tryptophan. D genes are given only for firm matches. Not all rows give a size; the values are once, few, many and, for expanded clones, a class.

abundance,j_gene,d_gene,v_gene,CDR3nt,CDR3aa
.,TRBJ2-7,TRBD1,TRBV6-6,TGTGCCAGCAGTTACTCGGACAGGTCCTACGAGCAGTACTTC,CASSYSDRSYEQYF
.,TRBJ2-5,.,TRBV20-1,TGCAGTGCTTTCTTAGAGACCCAGTACTTC,CSAFLETQYF
few,TRBJ2-1,TRBD2,TRBV7-8,TGTGCCAGCAGACTAGGCCGGGGGGGCCGGTACAATGAGCAGTTCTTC,CASRLGRGGRYNEQFF
few,TRBJ2-5,.,TRBV4-1,TGCGCCAGCAGCCAAGACGGTCCTACAGGAGCCCAAGAGACCCAGTACTTC,CASSQDGPTGAQETQYF
.,TRBJ2-2,TRBD1,TRBV7-2,TGTGCCAGCAGCTTAAGGCCAGGGGGCAGCACCGGGGAGCTGTTTTTT,CASSLRPGGSTGELFF
.,TRBJ2-1,TRBD2,TRBV5-1,TGCGCCAGCAGCCCCCCCCTAGCGGGGTCCTACAATGAGCAGTTCTTC,CASSPPLAGSYNEQFF
.,TRBJ1-1,.,TRBV7-2,TGTGCCAGCAGCTTAGGGTTCCCCGGTTTCAACACTGAAGCTTTCTTT,CASSLGFPGFNTEAFF
.,TRBJ2-1,TRBD2,TRBV28,TGTGCCAGCAGTACTAGCGGGTTCTCCTACAATGAGCAGTTCTTC,CASSTSGFSYNEQFF
.,TRBJ2-3,TRBD2,TRBV4-1,TGCGCCAGCAGCCAAGCGGGGGGGGTCGGCCGCAGCACAGATACGCAGTATTTT,CASSQAGGVGRSTDTQYF
once,TRBJ1-6,.,TRBV19,TGTGCCAGTAGTCAGTACGGGAGCTCCTATAATTCACCCCTCCACTTT,CASSQYGSSYNSPLHF
.,TRBJ2-1,.,TRBV7-9,TGTGCCAGCAGCTTAGGTAGGGGTTCCTACTCCTACAATGAGCAGTTCTTC,CASSLGRGSYSYNEQFF
once,TRBJ1-1,TRBD1,TRBV9,TGTGCCAGCAACCTCGGGACAGGGGACACTGAAGCTTTCTTT,CASNLGTGDTEAFF
.,TRBJ2-1,.,TRBV6-6,TGTGCCAGCACCTCCATCGAGAATCGTGAGCAGTTCTTC,CASTSIENREQFF
.,TRBJ1-1,.,TRBV7-2,TGTGCCAGCAGCTTGAGACTGAACACTGAAGCTTTCTTT,CASSLRLNTEAFF
.,TRBJ1-1,.,TRBV18,TGTGCCAGCTCACCAGGGCAGGGGAGGACTGAAGCTTTCTTT,CASSPGQGRTEAFF
.,TRBJ1-4,.,TRBV7-2,TGTGCCAGCAGCTTTAGGATCGGGGTCTTAAATGAAAAACTGTTTTTT,CASSFRIGVLNEKLFF
.,TRBJ1-5,TRBD1,TRBV28,TGTGCCAGCAGTTTACCCGGACAGGGGGGTCAGCCCCAGCATTTT,CASSLPGQGGQPQHF
.,TRBJ2-2,.,TRBV21-1,TGTGCCAGCTCCCTGAGGCCTAGCGGGAGGGCCGGCACCGGGGAGCTGTTTTTT,CASSLRPSGRAGTGELFF
.,TRBJ1-4,TRBD1,TRBV28,TGTGCCACGGGGGGACAGCGAGAAAAACTGTTTTTT,CATGGQREKLFF
.,TRBJ2-2,.,TRBV27,TGTGCCAGCAGAATCGCCACGGGTTCTAGCTCCGGGGAGCTGTTTTTT,CASRIATGSSSGELFF
.,TRBJ1-2,.,TRBV7-9,TGTGCCAGCAGCCCCGACGGGCCCTATGGCTACACCTTC,CASSPDGPYGYTF
once,TRBJ2-3,.,TRBV29-1,TGCAGCGTTTTGTTTAGCACAGATACGCAGTATTTT,CSVLFSTDTQYF
.,TRBJ1-5,.,TRBV7-8,TGTGCCAGCAGCTTAGCGAGGGGACTTAGCAATCAGCCCCAGCATTTT,CASSLARGLSNQPQHF
.,TRBJ2-7,TRBD1,TRBV28,TGTGCCAGCAGGAGTGGACAGGGGTACGAGCAGTACTTC,CASRSGQGYEQYF
few,TRBJ1-6,.,TRBV7-9,TGTGCCAGCAGCTTAGGCCCAGGCAATTCACCCCTCCACTTT,CASSLGPGNSPLHF
.,TRBJ2-1,TRBD2,TRBV9,TGTGCCAGCAGCGTAGCTCCGGTTAGCGGGAGGAGGGATGAGCAGTTCTTC,CASSVAPVSGRRDEQFF
.,TRBJ1-5,TRBD1,TRBV6-6,TGTGCCAGCAGTTACGGGGACAGGATAAATCAGCCCCAGCATTTT,CASSYGDRINQPQHF
few,TRBJ1-2,.,TRBV15,TGTGCCACCAGCTCATCCTGGGTGGCGGCTAACTATGGCTACACCTTC,CATSSSWVAANYGYTF
.,TRBJ2-5,TRBD1,TRBV7-2,TGTGCCAGCAGCTTAGAAACAGGGGTTCAAGAGACCCAGTACTTC,CASSLETGVQETQYF
.,TRBJ2-5,.,TRBV18,TGTGCCAGCTCACCAGAAGAGACCCAGTACTTC,CASSPEETQYF
.,TRBJ2-2,TRBD2,TRBV15,TGTGCCACCAGCAGAGATCTAGCGGGAGGGGGGGAGCTGTTTTTT,CATSRDLAGGGELFF
.,TRBJ2-5,.,TRBV5-5,TGTGCCAGCAGCTTGTCTTTGGCCCGGGAGACCCAGTACTTC,CASSLSLARETQYF
.,TRBJ2-2,.,TRBV7-6,TGTGCCAGCAGCTTTGGGGTAAACACCGGGGAGCTGTTTTTT,CASSFGVNTGELFF
.,TRBJ2-7,.,TRBV7-2,TGTGCCAGCAGCTACCGAACGACCTACGAGCAGTACTTC,CASSYRTTYEQYF
.,TRBJ2-2,.,TRBV5-4,TGCGCCAGCAGCCTAGAAAAGAACACCGGGGAGCTGTTTTTT,CASSLEKNTGELFF
.,TRBJ2-7,TRBD2,TRBV5-7,TGTGCCAGCAGCTTGCTATGGCTAGCGGGATCCTACGAGCAGTACTTC,CASSLLWLAGSYEQYF
.,TRBJ2-3,.,TRBV2,TGTGCCAGCCGGGACTTAGGGACAGATACGCAGTATTTT,CASRDLGTDTQYF
.,TRBJ1-2,.,TRBV18,TGTGCCAGCTCACCAGGGCCAGAGTCTAACTATGGCTACACCTTC,CASSPGPESNYGYTF
.,TRBJ2-3,TRBD2,TRBV7-3,TGTGCCAGCAGCTTAGCCGGGGGGACTAGCACAGATACGCAGTATTTT,CASSLAGGTSTDTQYF
once,TRBJ2-5,TRBD1,TRBV4-3,TGCGCCAGCAGCCTCGGGACAGGGGGTCGCGAGACCCAGTACTTC,CASSLGTGGRETQYF
.,TRBJ2-7,.,TRBV5-1,TGCGCCAGCAGCTTGGGTTATTACGGGCAGTACTTC,CASSLGYYGQYF
.,TRBJ1-2,.,TRBV20-1,TGCAGTGCTAGCAGGGATGGCTACACCTTC,CSASRDGYTF
.,TRBJ2-1,.,TRBV11-1,TGTGCCAGCAGCTTAGGCGTGCGGACGATCGATAGCAATGAGCAGTTCTTC,CASSLGVRTIDSNEQFF
.,TRBJ2-2,.,TRBV10-2,TGCGCCAGCAGTGAGTTGTCGGAGGCACCCGTCGGGGAGCTGTTTTTT,CASSELSEAPVGELFF
.,TRBJ2-1,.,TRBV29-1,TGCAGCGCCCACCCCGGACAGAACACATACAGTGTTTTAGGGCAGTTCTTC,CSAHPGQNTYSVLGQFF
.,TRBJ1-6,TRBD1,TRBV7-6,TGTGCCAGCAGCTCGGGACAGGGGGCCCTTAATTCACCCCTCCACTTT,CASSSGQGALNSPLHF
once,TRBJ1-2,TRBD1,TRBV2,TGTGCCAGCAGTGAAGGGGGAGGACAGGGTAAGAGCTACACCTTC,CASSEGGGQGKSYTF
.,TRBJ2-7,.,TRBV7-2,TGTGCCACCGTGGACACGATCTCCTACGAGCAGTACTTC,CATVDTISYEQYF
.,TRBJ2-2,.,TRBV7-3,TGTGCCAGCAGCAGACAGTCGAACACCGGGGAGCTGTTTTTT,CASSRQSNTGELFF
.,TRBJ1-6,.,TRBV10-3,TGTGCCAGCAGTGACGGACACGCCAATAATTCACCCCTCCACTTT,CASSDGHANNSPLHF
.,TRBJ1-2,.,TRBV6-1,TGTGCCAGCAGTGAAGCACCAGGGAACAACTATGGCTACACCTTC,CASSEAPGNNYGYTF
.,TRBJ2-5,TRBD2,TRBV19,TGTGCCAGTAGTGGGGCGGGAGGGGGCGAGGAGACCCAGTACTTC,CASSGAGGGEETQYF
.,TRBJ2-5,TRBD2,TRBV10-3,TGTGCCATCAGTGAGTTCGAGAGACTAGCGGGGGAGACCCAGTACTTC,CAISEFERLAGETQYF
.,TRBJ2-1,TRBD2,TRBV5-4,TGTGCCAGCAGCTTGGGTAGCGGGAGAGCTCGTAACAATGAGCAGTTCTTC,CASSLGSGRARNNEQFF
.,TRBJ1-2,.,TRBV11-2,TGTGCCAGCAGCTTAGACCGGACTAACTATGGCTACACCTTC,CASSLDRTNYGYTF
.,TRBJ2-7,TRBD2,TRBV19,TGTGCCAGTAGTATAGTTCGGACTAGCGACGAGCAGTACTTC,CASSIVRTSDEQYF
.,TRBJ1-5,.,TRBV19,TGTGCCAGTAGTATTACCGGACTTGTTAGCAATCAGCCCCAGCATTTT,CASSITGLVSNQPQHF
.,TRBJ1-1,.,TRBV5-1,TGCGCCAGCAGCCGGGACACCACTTTGAACACTGAAGCTTTCTTT,CASSRDTTLNTEAFF
.,TRBJ1-1,.,TRBV5-6,TGTGCCAGCAGCGCCGCGTGGCCTAATATGAACACTGAAGCTTTCTTT,CASSAAWPNMNTEAFF
.,TRBJ2-5,TRBD2,TRBV7-2,TGTGCCAGCAGCTTGGTAGCGGGGGGGAGAGAGACCCAGTACTTC,CASSLVAGGRETQYF